Presented here are 8 T cell receptor beta chains from one specimen sequenced in a study of neurological immune-mediated disorders. A single record per CDR3 protein comes from TCRdb applying MiXCR to the 5' RACE reads. Of about 38,000 distinct CDR3 sequences in the sample, roughly 5% were seen once. The sequenced sample was CD4+ T cells from blood. These receptor sequences come from a man aged 18 to 30 in good health.

V gene TRBV4-1 combines with J gene TRBJ2-7; D may be TRBD1 (6 bases). The germline V gene has CDR1 MGHRA and CDR2 YSYEKL. The CDR3 is 15 amino acids. V was cut by 1 base and J by 4 bases, with 14 bases left in between. Here the CDR3 reads CASSQVTGPSYEQYF. Written as DNA, the CDR3 is TGCGCCAGCAGCCAAGTGACAGGCCCTTCGTACGAGCAGTACTTC.

This clonotype was found many times. Written as DNA, the CDR3 is TGTGCCAGCAGTCGTAGCCCGGGACAGGGGTTGAACACCGGGGAGCTGTTTTTT. This translates into CASSRSPGQGLNTGELFF. The chain carries TRBV6-5 and TRBJ2-2, with 10 bases lining up with TRBD1. The V gene end was trimmed by 5 bases and the J gene end by 1 base; junction bases not matched to a gene: 10. From germline, CDR1 is MNHEY and CDR2 SVGAGI. The CDR3 covers 18 residues.

Notes on this clonotype: This may arise from a read error, as a much more abundant clone is one base away. The rearrangement links TRBV27 to TRBJ2-7; perhaps TRBD2 as D (6 bases). V was pared by 4 bases and J by 3 bases, with 16 bases between. CDR3 length: 15 residues. From germline, CDR1 is MNHEY and CDR2 SMNVEV (reference sequence). The CDR3 reads CASSSLGGPNYEQYF. As DNA, the CDR3 is TGTGCCAGCAGTTCACTCGGGGGACCTAACTACGAGCAGTACTTC.

This clonotype was observed many times. The CDR3 region has the DNA TGTGCCAGGAAGACGGGACACTCAAAAACGGATGCTTTCTTT. This translates into CARKTGHSKTDAFF. V and J are TRBV2 and TRBJ1-1, with D perhaps TRBD1 (6 bases). CDR1 is SNHLY, CDR2 FYNNEI, per germline. CDR3 length: 14 amino acids. Trimming left V 9 bases short and J 11 bases short, with 25 bases between. Supplemented by reference TRBV2 and TRBJ1-1, the full variable domain reads EPEVTQTPSHQVTQMGQEVILRCVPISNHLYFYWYRQILGQKVEFLVSFYNNEISEKSEIFDDQFSVERPDGSNFTLKIRSTKLEDSAMYFCARKTGHSKTDAFFGQGTRLTVV.

This clonotype showed up many times. Written as DNA, the CDR3 is TGCAGTGCTAGAGAGACAGGGGACTATGGCTACACCTTC. It translates to CSARETGDYGYTF. The chain couples TRBV20-1 to TRBJ1-2; TRBD1 aligns across 8 bases. Germline assignment: CDR1 DFQATT and CDR2 SNEGSKA (reference sequence). CDR3 length equals 13 residues. J was trimmed by 3 bases and V by 0 bases; bases with no gene match: 0.

This clonotype was found many times. This chain links TRBV27 with TRBJ2-3; perhaps TRBD1 as D (6 bases). CDR1 is MNHEY, CDR2 SMNVEV, per germline (reference sequence). CDR3 size: 14 residues. V lost 4 bases and J lost 1, with 9 bases in between. The CDR3 loop is CASSSDSRTDTQYF. The CDR3 coding sequence is TGTGCCAGCAGTTCGGACAGCCGCACAGATACGCAGTATTTT.

In this sample, this clonotype turned up many times. The junction differs from germline at one of its ends, possibly a read error. V is TRBV20-1 and J is TRBJ1-2; D not certain. The CDR3 totals 12 residues. Germline CDR1 DFQATT, CDR2 SNEGSKA (reference sequence). As DNA, the CDR3 is TGCAGTGCTAGGGGAACCGGGCCCTCTACGCCCTTC. The encoded protein is CSARGTGPSTPF.

This clonotype was seen ten or more times. Mismatch with germline at one junction end may stem from a read error. The rearrangement joins TRBV6-1 to TRBJ2-7; a weak D match, TRBD1 (6 bases). Per germline, CDR1 MNHNS and CDR2 SASEGT. This CDR3 is built from 12 residues. DNA for the CDR3: TGTGTCAGCCGGACAGACTCCTACGAGCAGTACTTC. Protein: CVSRTDSYEQYF.